The 14 T cell receptor beta chains in this list originate from one sample, sequenced in a study of blood T cell repertoires in COVID-19. Generated by immunoSEQ multiplex PCR, the TCRdb table keeps only in-frame clones and is missing some. The table has 200,000 to 250,000 clones, less than 90% seen once; the top ten hold 2.2%. Sequenced material: peripheral blood. All receptors come from a woman in her forties or fifties with acute or convalescent COVID-19.

This clone was found a few times. This chain uses TRBV5-8 with TRBJ2-7, with 9 bases fitting TRBD1. CDR3 size: 14 residues. Germline CDR1 reads SGHTS; CDR2 reads YDEGEE. V was clipped by 1 base and J by 5 bases; unmatched bases: 4. The CDR3 DNA is TGTGCCAGCAGCTTGCGGGGACAGGGAGACGAGCAGTACTTC. This gives the protein CASSLRGQGDEQYF.

The chain has TRBV7-3 and TRBJ1-6; 10 bases fit TRBD1. This CDR3 has 15 residues. V shed 5 bases, J shed 8 bases, and the junction held 6 bases outside the gene matches. Germline lookup yields CDR1 SGHTA and CDR2 FQGTGA. The CDR3 bases are TGTGCCAGCAGCCCGTCGACAGGGGGCGATTCACCCCTCCACTTT. Amino acid sequence: CASSPSTGGDSPLHF. The full variable domain, with the rest looked up from reference TRBV7-3 and TRBJ1-6, is GAGVSQTPSNKVTEKGKYVELRCDPISGHTALYWYRQSLGQGPEFLIYFQGTGAADDSGLPNDRFFAVRPEGSVSTLKIQRTERGDSAVYLCASSPSTGGDSPLHFGNGTRLTVT.

The chain joins TRBV10-1 to TRBJ1-1, with 11 bases identical to TRBD1. The CDR3 has 15 residues. Germline lookup yields CDR1 WNHNN and CDR2 SYGVQD (reference sequence). J lost 3 bases, V lost 6 bases, and 6 bases had no gene match. CDR3 DNA: TGCGCCAGCAGGGACGGACAGGGGGCGGACACTGAAGCTTTCTTT. Its protein product is CASRDGQGADTEAFF.

The V call is TRBV29-1, the J call TRBJ1-1, with D perhaps matching TRBD1 (6 bases). This CDR3 has 13 amino acids. V lost 5 bases and J 2 bases, leaving 12 bases between the germline ends. Germline values: CDR1 SQVTM, CDR2 ANQGSEA. CDR3 DNA sequence: TGCAGCGTTCACGGGACACCTAACACTGAAGCTTTCTTT. As protein: CSVHGTPNTEAFF.

This rearrangement joins TRBV21-1 to TRBJ1-5. TRBV21-1 is a documented pseudogene. The CDR3 runs to 16 residues. In DNA form, the CDR3 reads TGTGCCAGCAGCAAAGGTGAGGGAGTGAGCAATCAGCCCCAGCATTTT. Protein product: CASSKGEGVSNQPQHF.

The chain couples TRBV13 to TRBJ2-7; a weak D match, TRBD2 (6 bases). This CDR3 is 18 amino acids long. Germline lookup yields CDR1 PRHDT and CDR2 FYEKMQ (reference sequence). V was clipped by 5 bases and J by 2 bases, with 25 bases between them. The CDR3 loop is CASSLLTDIAETAYEQYF. In DNA, the CDR3 is TGTGCCAGCAGCCTGCTTACCGATATAGCGGAGACCGCCTACGAGCAGTACTTC.

A few counts support this clone. The rearrangement links TRBV6-2 or TRBV6-3 to TRBJ1-5, with 7 bases identical to TRBD1. The ends lost 5 bases at V and 5 bases at J; junction bases unmatched: 3. This CDR3 spans 13 amino acids. Germline assignment: CDR1 MNHEY and CDR2 SVGEGT. CDR3 residues: CASSRDRDQPQHF. Here the CDR3 DNA reads TGTGCCAGCAGTCGCGACAGGGATCAGCCCCAGCATTTT.

J is TRBJ1-5 and V is TRBV7-9, with 9 bases matching TRBD1. The CDR3 extends over 15 amino acids. Trimming took 5 bases from V and 6 from J; bases not matched to a gene: 8. The germline CDR1 and CDR2 sequences are SEHNR and FQNEAQ (reference sequence). CDR3 protein: CASSMGQGLGQPQHF. CDR3 nucleotides: TGTGCCAGCAGCATGGGACAGGGCCTCGGTCAGCCCCAGCATTTT.

V gene TRBV6-2 or TRBV6-3 combines with J gene TRBJ2-3; TRBD2 agrees at 15 bases. Per the germline V gene, CDR1 is MNHEY and CDR2 is SVGEGT. The CDR3 runs to 18 residues. The junction had 3 bases not matched to a gene; V was cut back by 1 base and J by 1 base. CDR3 sequence reads: CASSYWGLAGGRTDTQYF. CDR3 sequence (DNA): TGTGCCAGCAGTTACTGGGGACTAGCGGGGGGCCGCACAGATACGCAGTATTTT.

The chain employs TRBV7-2 and TRBJ1-2, with D possibly being TRBD1 (5 bases). Germline CDR1 SGHTA, CDR2 FQGNSA. The CDR3 is made up of 14 amino acids. Trimming took 5 bases from V and 5 from J, leaving 15 bases between them. The DNA for the CDR3 is TGTGCCAGCAGCCCCGGGGGGGAGTCATATGGCTACACCTTC. Amino acid sequence: CASSPGGESYGYTF. The variable domain in full, completed from reference TRBV7-2 and TRBJ1-2, reads GAGVSQSPSNKVTEKGKDVELRCDPISGHTALYWYRQSLGQGLEFLIYFQGNSAPDKSGLPSDRFSAERTGGSVSTLTIQRTQQEDSAVYLCASSPGGESYGYTFGSGTRLTVV.

V is TRBV5-4 and J is TRBJ2-2, with 10 bases that match TRBD2. The CDR3 covers 15 residues. The germline V gene encodes CDR1 SGHNT and CDR2 YYREEE (reference sequence). Trimming removed 4 bases from V and 5 bases from J; junction bases left unmatched: 5. DNA for the CDR3: TGTGCCAGCAGCCCGGGACTAGCGTTAACCGGGGAGCTGTTTTTT. Amino acid sequence: CASSPGLALTGELFF.

The chain uses TRBV5-6 and TRBJ1-4, with no clear D. In germline, CDR1 is SGHDT, CDR2 YYEEEE. The CDR3 is 14 residues long. The germline V and J ends were trimmed by 2 bases and 5 bases, with 10 bases remaining between them. CDR3 region: CASSFRRLNEKLFF. In DNA, the CDR3 is TGTGCCAGCAGCTTTAGGAGGCTAAATGAAAAACTGTTTTTT.

V is TRBV30 and J is TRBJ1-5; 7 bases are a match to TRBD1. Trimming removed 2 bases from V and 5 bases from J; junction bases left unmatched: 3. Looked up from germline, CDR1 is GTSNPN and CDR2 is SVGIG (reference sequence). This CDR3 comprises 13 residues. The CDR3 DNA reads TGTGCCTGGAGTCCCAGGGGGGATCAGCCCCAGCATTTT. This translates into CAWSPRGDQPQHF. Based on the CDR3 plus reference TRBV30 and TRBJ1-5, the full variable domain is SQTIHQWPATLVQPVGSPLSLECTVEGTSNPNLYWYRQAAGRGLQLLFYSVGIGQISSEVPQNLSASRPQDRQFILSSKKLLLSDSGFYLCAWSPRGDQPQHFGDGTRLSIL.

This clone is labeled medium-sized. CDR3 in DNA: TGTGCCAGCATGCCGGGACAGGGGAGGTATGGCTACACCTTC. Its translation: CASMPGQGRYGYTF. The chain combines TRBV3-1 (or the pseudogene TRBV3-2) with TRBJ1-2; 10 bases agree with TRBD1. The trim removed 7 bases at V and 5 bases at J, leaving 7 bases unmatched. The CDR3 has 14 residues. The germline CDR1 and CDR2 sequences are LGHDT and YNNKEL (reference sequence).